The 11 T cell receptor beta chains listed next were all sequenced from one sample in a study of blood T cell repertoires in COVID-19. Repertoires were generated with immunoSEQ multiplex PCR, while TCRdb's copy carries only in-frame clones and drops some. The sample includes 140,000 to 150,000 clones, roughly 85% of them seen just once. The sample taken for sequencing was peripheral blood. These receptors came from a woman aged 55 to 70 with COVID-19, enrolled during active disease.

V gene TRBV5-6 combines with J gene TRBJ1-1; tentative D call: TRBD1 (5 bases). Germline CDR1 reads SGHDT; CDR2 reads YYEEEE. Trimming removed 4 bases from V and 2 bases from J, with 12 bases in between. The CDR3 covers 14 residues. CDR3 sequence reads: CASSPQGRNTEAFF. The DNA of the CDR3 is TGTGCCAGCAGCCCCCAGGGAAGAAACACTGAAGCTTTCTTT.

This chain uses TRBV6-2 or TRBV6-3 with TRBJ2-7; 7 bases align to TRBD2. J was trimmed by 2 bases and V by 5 bases; bases with no gene match: 6. The germline gives CDR1 MNHEY, CDR2 SVGEGT. The CDR3 is made up of 14 amino acids. In DNA, the CDR3 is TGTGCCAGCAGTGGGCTAGCGGAGGCCTACGAGCAGTACTTC. Encoded protein: CASSGLAEAYEQYF.

V usage is TRBV5-5 and J usage is TRBJ1-2; 11 bases map to TRBD1. The CDR3 is 19 residues long. Germline loops: CDR1 SGHKS, CDR2 YYEKEE (reference sequence). The V segment lost 1 base and the J segment 7 bases; nucleotides outside the gene matches: 18. For the CDR3, the DNA is TGTGCCAGCAGCTTGACTCTTGGACAGGGGGCGCTGGCCCTTAGTGGCTACACCTTC. This gives the protein CASSLTLGQGALALSGYTF.

As for this clone: One junction end does not reproduce the germline sequence, and a read error may be involved. The rearrangement links TRBV6-5 to TRBJ2-7; 7 bases line up with TRBD1. There are 15 residues in the CDR3. Germline-derived CDR1 and CDR2 are MNHEY and SVGAGI. The CDR3 spells CASSPSPGQSYEQYF. The CDR3 nucleotides read TGTGCTAGCAGTCCGTCCCCGGGACAGTCATACGAGCAGTACTTC.

The CDR3 sequence is CASSETLDSPYSNQPQHF. The CDR3 DNA sequence: TGTGCCAGCAGTGAAACTCTGGACAGCCCCTATAGCAATCAGCCCCAGCATTTT. V gene TRBV6-1 combines with J gene TRBJ1-5; TRBD1 is a possible D gene (6 bases). This CDR3 comprises 18 residues. Trimming stripped 2 bases from V and 0 bases from J, with 17 bases between. Germline assignment: CDR1 MNHNS and CDR2 SASEGT.

The CDR3 bases are TGTGCCAGCAGCTTAGCCCCAGAGAACACTGAAGCTTTCTTT. Translating gives CASSLAPENTEAFF. The chain couples TRBV7-3 to TRBJ1-1, with unresolved D. Trimming took 2 bases from V and 1 from J, leaving 8 bases between them. CDR1 SGHTA and CDR2 FQGTGA come from the germline V gene. The CDR3 covers 14 residues.

This chain uses TRBV15 with TRBJ2-3, with 8 nucleotides matching TRBD2. The CDR3 is made up of 16 amino acids. Germline values: CDR1 LNHNV, CDR2 YYDKDF (reference sequence). V dropped 1 base and J dropped 0; count of bases not matched to a gene: 3. The CDR3 DNA follows: TGTGCCACCAGCAGAGTTGGCGGGGGGAGCACAGATACGCAGTATTTT. Encoded protein: CATSRVGGGSTDTQYF.

The rearrangement links TRBV5-1 to TRBJ2-7; TRBD2 matches 7 bases. The CDR3 length is 14 residues. Germline V gives CDR1 SGHRS, CDR2 YFSETQ. V was pared by 3 bases and J by 2 bases, with 5 bases of the junction left unmatched. In DNA, the CDR3 is TGCGCCAGCAGCTGGGGAGGGGACCCCTACGAGCAGTACTTC. Translating it yields CASSWGGDPYEQYF.

This sequence joins TRBV19 and TRBJ1-2; 7 nucleotides align to TRBD1. In germline, CDR1 is LNHDA, CDR2 SQIVND (reference sequence). The CDR3 extends over 14 amino acids. The junction had 7 bases not matched to a gene; V was cut back by 9 bases and J by 0 bases. The CDR3 DNA reads as TGTGCCAGCTCCGGACAGGCCGCTAACTATGGCTACACCTTC. Translation: CASSGQAANYGYTF.

The rearrangement joins TRBV24-1 to TRBJ1-1; D unresolved. Deletions cut 3 bases from V and 13 bases from J, with 14 bases between. Germline lookup yields CDR1 KGHDR and CDR2 SFDVKD. The CDR3 runs to 12 residues. The CDR3 here is CATSDGLFKLFF. The CDR3 region has the DNA TGTGCCACCAGTGATGGACTTTTTAAGCTTTTCTTT.

V gene TRBV19 combines with J gene TRBJ1-2; no clear D gene. CDR1 and CDR2 from the germline V gene are LNHDA and SQIVND (reference sequence). This CDR3 is 13 amino acids long. V was trimmed by 6 bases and J by 4 bases, leaving 12 bases between them. This CDR3 is CASSYGRFYGYTF. CDR3 sequence (DNA): TGTGCCAGTAGCTATGGCAGGTTCTATGGCTACACCTTC.